These 31 T cell receptor beta chains share one sample of origin, sequenced in a study of CD8 T cells in ankylosing spondylitis. MiXCR, run by TCRdb on the 5' RACE reads, gives a single entry per CDR3 protein. The repertoire holds under 250,000 distinct CDR3 sequences, with 32% as singletons. The sequenced material came from blood, either unsorted or a sorted T cell fraction (not recorded which). The receptors were gathered from a male donor with ankylosing spondylitis or in good health (not recorded which).

There are a few counts of this clonotype. This chain uses TRBV20-1 with TRBJ2-7, with D hard to call. Germline CDR1 is DFQATT and CDR2 is SNEGSKA (reference sequence). This CDR3 spans 14 amino acids. V was clipped by 5 bases and J by 2 bases, with 16 bases between them. CDR3 sequence: CSASSPWVAYEQYF. The CDR3 coding sequence is TGCAGTGCTTCTTCTCCCTGGGTGGCCTACGAGCAGTACTTC.

This chain links TRBV4-2 with TRBJ1-4; no clear D. CDR1 LGHNA and CDR2 YNFKEQ come from the germline V gene. With 0 bases removed from V and 10 bases from J, the gap between germline ends came to 21 bases. This CDR3 is 17 amino acids long. DNA for the CDR3: TGTGCCAGCAGCCAAGACCCCCCCGAGAGAGGGAGACTAAAACTGTTTTTT. This codes for CASSQDPPERGRLKLFF.

This chain uses TRBV5-5 with TRBJ2-1; TRBD1 is a possible D gene (6 bases). The CDR3 length is 16 residues. Trimming left V 2 bases short and J 2 bases short, with 14 bases between. The germline CDR1 and CDR2 sequences are SGHKS and YYEKEE (reference sequence). The CDR3 nucleotides are TGTGCCAGCAGCTTCCAAACAGGGTCTCCCTACAATGAGCAGTTCTTC. This translates into CASSFQTGSPYNEQFF.

The V call is TRBV20-1, the J call TRBJ2-3, with D possibly matching TRBD2 (7 bases). There are 15 residues in the CDR3. Germline loops: CDR1 DFQATT, CDR2 SNEGSKA (reference sequence). V lost 4 bases, J lost 2 bases, and 16 bases lay in between. CDR3 protein: CSAKAPGGDTDTQYF. CDR3 DNA sequence: TGCAGTGCTAAAGCCCCGGGGGGCGACACAGATACGCAGTATTTT.

The chain joins TRBV5-1 to TRBJ1-1; D is perhaps TRBD1 (5 bases). The CDR3 is 13 amino acids. Looked up from germline, CDR1 is SGHRS and CDR2 is YFSETQ. V lost 4 bases to trimming and J lost 2 bases, with 9 bases between them. This CDR3 reads CASSRDGNTEAFF. Written as DNA, the CDR3 is TGCGCCAGCAGCCGGGACGGAAACACTGAAGCTTTCTTT.

The rearrangement joins TRBV20-1 to TRBJ1-1; D is ambiguous. The CDR3 extends over 14 amino acids. Germline V gene data show CDR1 as DFQATT and CDR2 as SNEGSKA (reference sequence). Trimming cost V 3 bases and J 1 base, with 12 bases left between them. The CDR3 DNA reads as TGCAGTGCTAGTCCCCAGACCGGGAACACTGAAGCTTTCTTT. This gives the protein CSASPQTGNTEAFF.

This chain joins TRBV7-2 and TRBJ2-5, with D possibly matching TRBD1 (5 bases). V gave up 5 bases and J gave up 2 bases, with 12 bases separating them. The CDR3 is 14 residues long. The germline V gene encodes CDR1 SGHTA and CDR2 FQGNSA. In DNA, the CDR3 is TGTGCCAGCAGCCCCAATCGACAGCAAGAGACCCAGTACTTC. Residues: CASSPNRQQETQYF.

The chain combines TRBV7-9 with TRBJ2-2, with D hard to call. The CDR3 runs 13 residues. Germline V gene data show CDR1 as SEHNR and CDR2 as FQNEAQ (reference sequence). V lost 3 bases to trimming and J lost 3 bases, with 5 bases between them. The DNA of the CDR3 is TGTGCCAGCAGCTTGTGGGACACCGGGGAGCTGTTTTTT. Its protein is CASSLWDTGELFF.

V usage is TRBV5-1 and J usage is TRBJ2-2; tentative D call: TRBD2 (5 bases). V shed 1 base and J shed 6 bases, with 16 bases lying between them. Germline assignment: CDR1 SGHRS and CDR2 YFSETQ. This CDR3 is built from 16 residues. The CDR3 protein is CASSLQLVHLAGELFF. The DNA for the CDR3 is TGCGCCAGCAGCTTGCAACTAGTGCATCTCGCCGGGGAGCTGTTTTTT.

V gene TRBV12-5 combines with J gene TRBJ2-1; the match to TRBD1 covers 11 bases. Unmatched junction bases numbered 6, after V lost 4 bases and J lost 7 bases. CDR1 is LGHNT and CDR2 is FRNRAP in the germline V gene. The CDR3 spans 15 residues. The CDR3 nucleotides are TGTGCTAGTGGTTCGGGGACAGGGGGTCCGAATGAGCAGTTCTTC. This gives the protein CASGSGTGGPNEQFF.

Only a few counts were recorded for this clonotype. This chain uses TRBV7-8 with TRBJ1-2, with 8 nucleotides matching TRBD1. This CDR3 has 14 amino acids. V shed 5 bases, J shed 1 base, and the junction held 3 bases outside the gene matches. Germline V CDR1 and CDR2: SGHVS, FQNEAQ. The CDR3: CASSPGQDNYGYTF. In nucleotides, the CDR3 is TGTGCCAGCAGCCCGGGACAGGATAACTATGGCTACACCTTC.

The gene calls are TRBV12-3 or TRBV12-4 and TRBJ2-5, with D unresolved. Trimming pared 6 bases from V and 4 bases from J, leaving 12 bases between. The CDR3 consists of 13 residues. The CDR3 protein is CASRRDPRETQYF. As DNA, the CDR3 is TGTGCCAGCAGACGAGACCCTCGAGAGACCCAGTACTTC.

This clonotype was detected a few times. The chain carries TRBV20-1 and TRBJ2-7; TRBD2 is a possible D gene (6 bases). Germline V gives CDR1 DFQATT, CDR2 SNEGSKA (reference sequence). V dropped 1 base and J dropped 0 bases, with 10 bases sitting between them. CDR3 length: 14 residues. CDR3 residues: CSARGDWASYEQYF. The CDR3 DNA reads as TGCAGTGCTAGAGGGGACTGGGCCTCCTACGAGCAGTACTTC.

There are a few counts of this clonotype. The V gene is TRBV18, the J gene TRBJ2-7, with 8 positions matching TRBD1. Germline trimming cut 3 bases from V and 3 bases from J; bases unmatched to any gene: 4. Germline CDR1 and CDR2: KGHSH and LQKENI. The CDR3 contains 14 residues. CDR3: CASSPSGQVYEQYF. The CDR3 bases are TGTGCCAGCTCACCGTCGGGACAGGTCTACGAGCAGTACTTC.

The chain carries TRBV6-4 and TRBJ2-7, with TRBD1 matching over 7 bases. Trimming removed 2 bases from V and 1 base from J; junction bases left unmatched: 5. The CDR3 loop spans 15 amino acids. CDR1 and CDR2 from the germline V gene are MRHNA and SNTAGT. This chain's CDR3 is CASSDPLDRSYEQYF. The DNA for the CDR3 is TGTGCCAGCAGTGACCCCCTGGACAGGTCCTACGAGCAGTACTTC.

The V gene is TRBV20-1, the J gene TRBJ2-7; D unresolved. CDR1 DFQATT and CDR2 SNEGSKA come from the germline V gene (reference sequence). The CDR3 runs to 17 residues. V lost 3 bases, J lost 2 bases, and 23 bases lay in between. For the CDR3, the DNA is TGCAGTGCTAGTTCCCTTGTGGGGTACACTGTAACCTACGAGCAGTACTTC. This codes for CSASSLVGYTVTYEQYF.

In its sample, this clonotype was seen a few times. The rearrangement uses TRBV20-1 and TRBJ2-7; 9 bases align to TRBD2. Germline-derived CDR1 and CDR2 are DFQATT and SNEGSKA (reference sequence). CDR3 length equals 13 residues. Unmatched junction bases numbered 3, after V lost 1 base and J lost 5 bases. CDR3 bases: TGCAGTGCTAGAGTACTAGCGGGTCACGAGCAGTACTTC. Protein sequence: CSARVLAGHEQYF.

Note on this clonotype: In this CDR3 the conserved last residue, phenylalanine or tryptophan, is missing, so a read error is likely. The chain employs TRBV6-5 and TRBJ2-7; 8 bases map to TRBD2. The V segment lost 4 bases and the J segment 3 bases; nucleotides outside the gene matches: 5. Germline V lookup: CDR1 MNHEY, CDR2 SVGAGI. The CDR3 runs to 14 residues. The CDR3 DNA is TGTGCCAGCAGTTGGGAGACTAGCGTCTACGAGCAGTACTAC. Protein product: CASSWETSVYEQYY.

The gene calls are TRBV12-3 or TRBV12-4 and TRBJ2-5; D gene ambiguous. CDR3 length: 13 residues. Trimming took 5 bases from V and 5 from J, leaving 12 bases between them. CDR3 region: CASSKGVSETQYF. CDR3 DNA sequence: TGTGCCAGCAGTAAAGGCGTCAGTGAGACCCAGTACTTC.

Comments on this clonotype: A junction end diverges from the germline sequence, so it may reflect a read error. This chain connects TRBV20-1 to TRBJ1-5, with D possibly TRBD1 on 5 matching bases. Germline values: CDR1 DFQATT, CDR2 SNEGSKA (reference sequence). The CDR3 contains 12 residues. The CDR3 DNA follows: TGCAGTGCTAAGGGGAGCAATCGGCCCCAGCATTTT. Translating gives CSAKGSNRPQHF.

This clonotype was observed at least ten times. The V call is TRBV6-1, the J call TRBJ2-5; TRBD1 is a possible D gene (6 bases). This CDR3 contains 13 residues. Between the trimmed V and J ends, which lost 6 bases and 2 bases, there was a span of 10 bases. The germline gives CDR1 MNHNS, CDR2 SASEGT. Written as DNA, the CDR3 is TGTGCCAGCAGCCGACAGGCACAAGAGACCCAGTACTTC. It translates to CASSRQAQETQYF.

This chain links TRBV25-1 with TRBJ2-1; 7 bases line up with TRBD1. CDR1 and CDR2 (germline): MGHDK, SYGVNS. This CDR3 has 15 amino acids. Trimming took 7 bases from V and 2 from J; bases not matched to a gene: 8. Written as DNA, the CDR3 is TGTGCCAGCAAGAAAGGGACAGCGCCCTACAATGAGCAGTTCTTC. It encodes CASKKGTAPYNEQFF.

The chain has TRBV20-1 and TRBJ2-7; 7 bases align to TRBD1. This CDR3 is built from 13 residues. Trimming cost V 6 bases and J 7 bases; bases outside gene matches: 12. Per the germline V gene, CDR1 is DFQATT and CDR2 is SNEGSKA (reference sequence). This chain's CDR3 is CSAPLGGLWEQYF. The CDR3 nucleotides are TGCAGTGCCCCCTTAGGGGGCTTGTGGGAGCAGTACTTC.

This clonotype was picked up many times. This chain links TRBV20-1 with TRBJ1-2; 8 bases are shared with TRBD1. Trimming took 1 base from V and 5 from J; bases not matched to a gene: 6. Per the germline V gene, CDR1 is DFQATT and CDR2 is SNEGSKA (reference sequence). This CDR3 contains 14 residues. The CDR3 nucleotides read TGCAGTGCTAGAGGGGACAGGCTCCATTATGGCTACACCTTC. As protein: CSARGDRLHYGYTF.

The V and J genes are TRBV6-4 and TRBJ2-2; D gene unclear. Germline assignment: CDR1 MRHNA and CDR2 SNTAGT. The ends were cut back, 3 bases at V and 6 bases at J, with 8 bases in the middle. CDR3 size: 13 residues. The CDR3 nucleotides read TGTGCCAGCAGTGAAGGTGCAGCCGGGGAGCTGTTTTTT. It encodes CASSEGAAGELFF.

In this sample, this clonotype turned up many times. The genes are TRBV10-3 and TRBJ1-1, with TRBD1 matching over 7 bases. Per the germline V gene, CDR1 is ENHRY and CDR2 is SYGVKD. This CDR3 region has 14 residues. V lost 6 bases, J lost 0 bases, and 4 bases stayed unmatched. CDR3 sequence: CAISHGQVNTEAFF. The CDR3 region has the DNA TGTGCCATCAGCCACGGACAGGTGAACACTGAAGCTTTCTTT.

This clonotype showed up just a few times. The chain combines TRBV6-1 with TRBJ1-5; a possible D gene is TRBD1 (5 bases). Trimming pared 5 bases from V and 7 bases from J, leaving 18 bases between. Per germline, CDR1 MNHNS and CDR2 SASEGT. The CDR3 has 15 amino acids. CDR3 bases: TGTGCCAGCAGTCCCGCAGGGTTTCCTAGGCAGCCCCAGCATTTT. Protein product: CASSPAGFPRQPQHF.

This clonotype has a handful of counts. The gene calls are TRBV12-3 or TRBV12-4 and TRBJ2-3; D remains unclear. Trimming removed 3 bases at V and 0 bases at J, with 7 bases between. The CDR3 totals 14 residues. CDR3 sequence (DNA): TGTGCCAGCAGTTTGCAGAGAAGCACAGATACGCAGTATTTT. Translating gives CASSLQRSTDTQYF.

By share, this clonotype ranks as medium-sized (0.01 to 0.1%). This rearrangement joins TRBV29-1 to TRBJ2-1, with D perhaps TRBD1 or TRBD2 (6 bases each). Deletions cut 8 bases from V and 3 bases from J, with 17 bases between. Germline V lookup: CDR1 SQVTM, CDR2 ANQGSEA. The CDR3 length is 14 residues. This CDR3 reads CSSGGAGDYNEQFF. CDR3 DNA sequence: TGCAGCTCCGGAGGGGCAGGGGACTACAATGAGCAGTTCTTC.

This clonotype was counted between two and nine times. This sequence joins TRBV5-6 and TRBJ2-7; possible D gene TRBD1, 6 bases. The ends were cut back, 3 bases at V and 2 bases at J, with 12 bases in the middle. The CDR3 has 14 amino acids. The germline V gene has CDR1 SGHDT and CDR2 YYEEEE. The CDR3 spells CASSWGQGTYEQYF. DNA of the CDR3: TGTGCCAGCAGCTGGGGGCAGGGGACCTACGAGCAGTACTTC.

CDR3 loop: CASSLPGAMNTEAFF. In DNA, the CDR3 is TGTGCCAGCAGTTTACCGGGGGCTATGAACACTGAAGCTTTCTTT. V gene TRBV28 combines with J gene TRBJ1-1; tentative D call: TRBD1 (6 bases). Trimming took 2 bases from V and 0 from J, leaving 10 bases between them. The germline V gene encodes CDR1 MDHEN and CDR2 SYDVKM. CDR3 size: 15 residues.